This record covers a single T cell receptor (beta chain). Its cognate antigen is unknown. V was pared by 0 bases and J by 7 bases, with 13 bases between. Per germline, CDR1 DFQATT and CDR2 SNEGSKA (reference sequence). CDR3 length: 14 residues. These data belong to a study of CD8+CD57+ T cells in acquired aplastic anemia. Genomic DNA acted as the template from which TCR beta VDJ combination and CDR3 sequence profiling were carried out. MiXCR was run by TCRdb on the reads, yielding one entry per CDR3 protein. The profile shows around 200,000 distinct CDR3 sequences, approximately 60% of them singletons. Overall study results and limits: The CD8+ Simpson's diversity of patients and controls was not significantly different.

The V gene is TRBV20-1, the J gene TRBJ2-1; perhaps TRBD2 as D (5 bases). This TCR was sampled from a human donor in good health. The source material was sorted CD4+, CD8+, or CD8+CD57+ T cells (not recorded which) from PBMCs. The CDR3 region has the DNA TGCAGTGCTAGAGATCAGTCGGGAAATAATGAGCAGTTCTTC. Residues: CSARDQSGNNEQFF.